A single sample is the source of the 22 T cell receptor beta chains below, sequenced in a study of T cells in tuberculosis (dated 2018 in TCRdb). The intended sense of this specimen's time point label: new active TB diagnosis, blood taken before or within 7 days of starting treatment. Receptor libraries were prepared by the immunoSEQ multiplex PCR assay. Not all clones reach the TCRdb copy of this immuneACCESS table, which keeps in-frame sequences only. Checked studies attribute under half of the gap to unresolved V genes and leave the rest unexplained. Recorded for this sample are tens of thousands of clones; around 90% of them occurred a single time. The ten largest clones add up to 5% to 5.5% of the sample. The starting material was PBMCs, obtained at tuberculosis diagnosis. These receptors all come from an adult with tuberculosis.

V usage is TRBV4-3 and J usage is TRBJ2-7; possible D gene TRBD2, 5 bases. CDR1 is LGHNA and CDR2 is YSLEER in the germline V gene. The V and J ends lost 3 bases and 3 bases respectively, with 9 bases between them. This CDR3 contains 13 residues. The CDR3 protein is CASSHAEGYEQYF. DNA for the CDR3: TGCGCCAGCAGCCACGCTGAGGGCTACGAGCAGTACTTC.

The chain is built from TRBV19 and TRBJ1-5, with 9 bases fitting TRBD1. The ends lost 3 bases at V and 5 bases at J; junction bases unmatched: 5. From germline, CDR1 is LNHDA and CDR2 SQIVND (reference sequence). The CDR3 runs 15 residues. DNA of the CDR3: TGTGCCAGTAGTATGTCGGACAGGGGACATCAGCCCCAGCATTTT. This translates into CASSMSDRGHQPQHF.

This clone is a singleton in its sample. The rearrangement joins TRBV5-6 to TRBJ1-2; D is possibly TRBD1 (6 bases). The length of the CDR3 is 17 residues. Germline CDR1 and CDR2: SGHDT and YYEEEE. Trimming left V 4 bases short and J 2 bases short, with 21 bases between. The CDR3 is CASSKKTGTNSNYGYTF. CDR3 coding DNA: TGTGCCAGCAGCAAAAAGACAGGCACAAATTCAAACTATGGCTACACCTTC.

The rearrangement uses TRBV5-6 and TRBJ2-3; 13 nucleotides align to TRBD2. This CDR3 comprises 17 residues. Unmatched junction bases numbered 9, after V lost 4 bases and J lost 4 bases. The V gene's germline CDR1 is SGHDT and CDR2 YYEEEE. The DNA of the CDR3 is TGTGCCAGCAGCGGAAACGGACTAGCGGGAGAAGCAGATACGCAGTATTTT. Translation: CASSGNGLAGEADTQYF. Using reference TRBV5-6 and TRBJ2-3 for the parts outside the CDR3, the full variable domain is DAGVTQSPTHLIKTRGQQVTLRCSPKSGHDTVSWYQQALGQGPQFIFQYYEEEERQRGNFPDRFSGHQFPNYSSELNVNALLLGDSALYLCASSGNGLAGEADTQYFGPGTRLTVL.

The rearrangement links TRBV6-1 to TRBJ1-2; D is unclear. The V gene's germline CDR1 is MNHNS and CDR2 SASEGT. Trimming took 5 bases from V and 7 from J, leaving 14 bases between them. The CDR3 sequence is 13 residues long. CDR3 DNA sequence: TGTGCCAGCAGTCTCGGCTCGCGGAGTGGCTACACCTTC. Translated: CASSLGSRSGYTF.

The chain is built from TRBV9 and TRBJ2-3; D is possibly TRBD1 (5 bases). Deletions cut 0 bases from V and 4 bases from J, with 12 bases between. Germline V gene lookup returns CDR1 SGDLS and CDR2 YYNGEE. The CDR3 has 15 residues. CDR3 sequence: CASSVEVGPSDTQYF. CDR3 coding DNA: TGTGCCAGCAGCGTAGAGGTGGGGCCCTCAGATACGCAGTATTTT.

V and J are TRBV30 and TRBJ1-2; D is possibly TRBD1 (6 bases). The length of the CDR3 is 13 residues. V dropped 5 bases and J dropped 4 bases, with 14 bases sitting between them. The germline gives CDR1 GTSNPN, CDR2 SVGIG (reference sequence). CDR3 amino acids: CAWGYREGYGYTF. CDR3 DNA: TGTGCCTGGGGTTACAGGGAGGGCTATGGCTACACCTTC.

The V gene is TRBV23-1, the J gene TRBJ1-1; D uncertain. TRBV23-1 is designated an ORF whose function remains uncertain. The CDR3 runs to 13 residues. Deletions cut 4 bases from V and 5 bases from J, with 11 bases between. The CDR3 spells CASSPTGETEAFF. The CDR3 coding sequence is TGCGCCAGCAGTCCTACCGGGGAAACTGAAGCTTTCTTT.

This clone was recorded only once. This chain connects TRBV10-3 to TRBJ2-3; a possible D gene is TRBD1 (6 bases). CDR1 ENHRY and CDR2 SYGVKD come from the germline V gene. Trimming removed 4 bases from V and 1 base from J, with 12 bases in between. The CDR3 has 15 amino acids. For the CDR3, the DNA is TGTGCCATCAGTGGAAGGACAGACGGCACAGATACGCAGTATTTT. Translating it yields CAISGRTDGTDTQYF.

The CDR3 loop is CASSPNPTAATNEKLFF. The DNA of the CDR3 is TGCGCCAGCAGCCCAAACCCGACGGCGGCAACTAATGAAAAACTGTTTTTT. The genes are TRBV4-1 and TRBJ1-4; D unresolved. Germline V CDR1 and CDR2: MGHRA, YSYEKL. Trimming took 4 bases from V and 0 from J, leaving 15 bases between them. The CDR3 covers 17 residues.

The chain uses TRBV19 and TRBJ2-7, with TRBD1 as a possible D gene (6 bases). Germline loops: CDR1 LNHDA, CDR2 SQIVND (reference sequence). The CDR3 is 17 amino acids. V was clipped by 6 bases and J by 4 bases, with 25 bases between them. The CDR3 loop is CASSNLNTGKGVYEQYF. The CDR3 nucleotides are TGTGCCAGTAGCAACCTCAATACAGGGAAGGGGGTATACGAGCAGTACTTC.

The chain couples TRBV28 to TRBJ1-4, with D perhaps TRBD1 (5 bases). There are 18 residues in the CDR3. The germline V and J ends were trimmed by 3 bases and 4 bases, with 21 bases remaining between them. CDR1 and CDR2 (germline): MDHEN, SYDVKM. The CDR3 protein is CASSLWDFSTDNNEKLFF. DNA of the CDR3: TGTGCCAGCAGTTTGTGGGACTTTTCGACAGACAATAATGAAAAACTGTTTTTT.

This clone was seen only once. This chain links TRBV28 with TRBJ2-6; possible D gene TRBD1, 6 bases. V lost 5 bases, J lost 2 bases, and 10 bases lay in between. CDR3 length equals 15 residues. Germline loops: CDR1 MDHEN, CDR2 SYDVKM. This chain's CDR3 is CASSLQGTGANVLTF. As DNA, the CDR3 is TGTGCCAGCAGTCTACAGGGAACTGGGGCCAACGTCCTGACTTTC.

The chain employs TRBV2 and TRBJ2-3, with 9 nucleotides matching TRBD1. The CDR3 spans 15 residues. Trimming at V came to 5 bases and at J to 2 bases, leaving 5 bases not matched to a gene. Germline values: CDR1 SNHLY, CDR2 FYNNEI. In DNA, the CDR3 is TGTGCCAGCAGTATCGGGACAGGGTACACAGATACGCAGTATTTT. Encoded protein: CASSIGTGYTDTQYF. Filled out from reference TRBV2 and TRBJ2-3, the complete variable domain reads EPEVTQTPSHQVTQMGQEVILRCVPISNHLYFYWYRQILGQKVEFLVSFYNNEISEKSEIFDDQFSVERPDGSNFTLKIRSTKLEDSAMYFCASSIGTGYTDTQYFGPGTRLTVL.

The V call is TRBV5-1, the J call TRBJ1-2, with TRBD1 matching 9 bases. Losses at the gene ends were 0 bases for V and 5 bases for J; bases not matched to a gene: 8. Germline V lookup: CDR1 SGHRS, CDR2 YFSETQ. The CDR3 runs to 16 residues. CDR3 region: CASSLASVGQGYGYTF. CDR3 nucleotides: TGCGCCAGCAGCTTGGCTTCGGTCGGACAGGGGTATGGCTACACCTTC.

In nucleotides, the CDR3 is TGTGCCAGCAGCCAAGAAAGACTAGCGCAGTTCTTC. Its translation is CASSQERLAQFF. The chain links TRBV14 to TRBJ2-1; 7 bases line up with TRBD2. V lost 0 bases, J lost 12 bases, and 2 bases stayed unmatched. The germline gives CDR1 SGHDN, CDR2 FVKESK. This CDR3 is 12 amino acids long.

J is TRBJ2-5 and V is TRBV4-1, with TRBD2 matching over 14 bases. The CDR3 runs 19 residues. V was pared by 0 bases and J by 5 bases, with 11 bases of the junction left unmatched. Germline V gene data show CDR1 as MGHRA and CDR2 as YSYEKL. The CDR3 reads CASSQDLGGLAGVGETQYF. CDR3 coding DNA: TGCGCCAGCAGCCAAGATCTCGGGGGACTAGCGGGAGTCGGGGAGACCCAGTACTTC.

The chain joins TRBV4-1 to TRBJ1-1, with 7 positions matching TRBD1. The CDR3 is 14 residues long. Per germline, CDR1 MGHRA and CDR2 YSYEKL. Germline trimming cut 0 bases from V and 6 bases from J; bases unmatched to any gene: 4. The chain's CDR3 is CASSQDEGAAEAFF. The CDR3 DNA reads TGCGCCAGCAGCCAAGACGAGGGGGCCGCTGAAGCTTTCTTT.

This chain joins TRBV4-2 and TRBJ2-5; the match to TRBD1 covers 8 bases. CDR1 LGHNA and CDR2 YNFKEQ come from the germline V gene. The CDR3 totals 14 residues. J gave up 3 bases and V 0 bases, and 0 bases lay outside the gene matches. For the CDR3, the DNA is TGTGCCAGCAGCCAAGAGGACAGGGAAGAGACCCAGTACTTC. This sequence encodes CASSQEDREETQYF.

The CDR3 DNA sequence: TGTGCCAGCAAGGAGGGGATGGGCAATGAGCAGTTCTTC. As protein: CASKEGMGNEQFF. The V gene is TRBV2, the J gene TRBJ2-1; tentative D call: TRBD2 (6 bases). There are 13 residues in the CDR3. Trimming left V 7 bases short and J 6 bases short, with 13 bases between. Per germline, CDR1 SNHLY and CDR2 FYNNEI.

The chain combines TRBV6-5 with TRBJ1-2, with 9 bases identical to TRBD1. Losses at the gene ends were 7 bases for V and 6 bases for J; bases not matched to a gene: 12. This CDR3 spans 15 amino acids. Germline values: CDR1 MNHEY, CDR2 SVGAGI. CDR3 nucleotides: TGTGCCAGCACCTACCGGACAGGGGTTGCCGATGGCTACACCTTC. Protein sequence: CASTYRTGVADGYTF.

V usage is TRBV30 and J usage is TRBJ1-1; possible D gene TRBD1, 5 bases. This CDR3 is 15 amino acids long. Germline CDR1 and CDR2: GTSNPN and SVGIG (reference sequence). The ends were cut back, 0 bases at V and 2 bases at J, with 13 bases in the middle. The DNA of the CDR3 is TGTGCCTGGAGTGTATGGGGGGGGATCAACACTGAAGCTTTCTTT. Translation: CAWSVWGGINTEAFF.